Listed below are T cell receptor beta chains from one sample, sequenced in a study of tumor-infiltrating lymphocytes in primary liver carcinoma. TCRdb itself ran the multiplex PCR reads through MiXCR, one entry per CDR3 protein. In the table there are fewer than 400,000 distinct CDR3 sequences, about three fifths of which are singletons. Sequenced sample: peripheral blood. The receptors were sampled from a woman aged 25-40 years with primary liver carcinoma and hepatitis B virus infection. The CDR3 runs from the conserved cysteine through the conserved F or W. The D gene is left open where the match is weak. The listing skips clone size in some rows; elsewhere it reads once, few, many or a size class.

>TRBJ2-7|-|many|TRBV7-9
CASSLGDGIFYEQYF
TGTGCCAGCAGCTTAGGTGACGGTATCTTCTACGAGCAGTACTTC
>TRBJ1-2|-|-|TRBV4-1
CVSSQGLTGRPDGYTF
TGCGTCAGCAGCCAAGGCCTGACCGGGAGGCCGGACGGATACACCTTC
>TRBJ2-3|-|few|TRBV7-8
CASSFPGSTDTQYF
TGTGCCAGCAGCTTTCCCGGCAGCACAGATACGCAGTATTTT
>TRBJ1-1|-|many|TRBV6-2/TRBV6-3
CASSYMNTEAFF
TGTGCCAGCAGTTACATGAACACTGAAGCTTTCTTT
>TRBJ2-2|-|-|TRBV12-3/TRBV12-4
CASSFGRDEAGELFF
TGTGCCAGCAGTTTTGGGCGGGATGAGGCCGGGGAGCTGTTTTTT
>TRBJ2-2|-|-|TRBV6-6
CASRYFIRGGTGELFF
TGTGCCAGCCGTTACTTTATACGGGGAGGAACCGGGGAGCTGTTTTTT
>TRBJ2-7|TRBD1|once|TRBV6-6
CACSYSPGTGTYEQYF
TGTGCCTGCAGTTACTCTCCAGGGACAGGGACCTACGAGCAGTACTTC
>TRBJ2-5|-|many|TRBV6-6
CASSPHEVGQETQYF
TGTGCCAGCAGTCCTCACGAGGTTGGGCAGGAGACCCAGTACTTC
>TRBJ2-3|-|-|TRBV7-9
CASNRLDGSGTQYF
TGTGCCAGCAACCGACTAGATGGGTCAGGTACGCAGTATTTT
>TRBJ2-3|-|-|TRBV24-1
CATSGRGTTSTDTQYF
TGTGCCACCAGTGGGAGGGGAACGACTAGCACAGATACGCAGTATTTT
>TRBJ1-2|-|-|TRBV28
CASSPTGTGILYGYTF
TGTGCCAGCAGTCCGACCGGGACGGGGATTTTGTATGGCTACACCTTC
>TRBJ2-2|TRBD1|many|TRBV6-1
CASSRDRGVTGELFF
TGTGCCAGCAGTAGGGACAGGGGGGTCACCGGGGAGCTGTTTTTT
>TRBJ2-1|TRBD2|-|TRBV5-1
CASSLTPLARRLAEQFF
TGTGCCAGCAGCCTGACCCCATTGGCGAGGAGACTAGCAGAGCAGTTCTTC
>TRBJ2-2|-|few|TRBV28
CASSLYLGNTGELFF
TGTGCCAGCAGTTTATATCTGGGGAACACCGGGGAGCTGTTTTTT
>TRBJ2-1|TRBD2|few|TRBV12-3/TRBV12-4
CASSPGRGDNEQFF
TGTGCCAGCAGTCCTGGACGGGGGGACAATGAGCAGTTCTTC
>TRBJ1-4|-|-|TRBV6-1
CASSDGTAGSEKLFF
TGTGCCAGCAGTGATGGCACGGCGGGTAGTGAAAAACTGTTTTTT
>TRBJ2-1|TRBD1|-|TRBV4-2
CASSQDRQGGEQFF
TGTGCCAGCAGCCAAGACAGACAGGGTGGGGAGCAGTTCTTC
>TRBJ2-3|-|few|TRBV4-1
CASSPADSTDTQYF
TGCGCCAGCAGCCCAGCGGATAGCACAGATACGCAGTATTTT
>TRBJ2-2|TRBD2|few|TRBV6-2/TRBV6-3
CASRQTPSGTSGRRYTGELFF
TGTGCCAGCAGGCAGACCCCATCCGGGACTAGCGGGAGAAGGTACACCGGGGAGCTGTTTTTT
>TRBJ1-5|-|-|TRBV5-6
CASSLGRDQSQHF
TGTGCCAGCAGCTTGGGACGGGACCAGTCCCAGCATTTT
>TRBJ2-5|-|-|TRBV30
CAWSTHVGLQETQYF
TGTGCCTGGAGTACCCACGTGGGGCTCCAAGAGACCCAGTACTTC
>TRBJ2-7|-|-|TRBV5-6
CASSLVGKTYEQYF
TGTGCCAGCAGCCTGGTGGGCAAGACCTACGAGCAGTACTTC
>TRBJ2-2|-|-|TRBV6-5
CTSSYRRDNNGELFF
TGTACCAGCAGTTACAGGCGGGACAACAACGGGGAGCTGTTTTTT
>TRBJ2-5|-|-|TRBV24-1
CATSDSSVAAQETQYF
TGTGCCACCAGTGATTCCAGTGTAGCGGCGCAAGAGACCCAGTACTTC
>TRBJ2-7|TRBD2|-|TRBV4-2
CASSQELAGLNSYEQYF
TGTGCCAGCAGCCAAGAACTAGCGGGACTAAACTCCTACGAGCAGTACTTC
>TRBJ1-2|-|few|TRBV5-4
CASSLGEYKANYGYTF
TGTGCCAGCAGCCTGGGGGAATACAAGGCGAACTATGGCTACACCTTC
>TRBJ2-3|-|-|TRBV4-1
CASTLAEGRDTQYF
TGCGCCAGCACCCTGGCGGAGGGAAGAGATACGCAGTATTTT
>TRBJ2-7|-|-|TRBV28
CATNPDRGEGYF
TGTGCCACCAACCCCGATCGTGGAGAGGGTTACTTC
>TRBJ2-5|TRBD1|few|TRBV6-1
CASSEWDRGSRETQYF
TGTGCCAGCAGTGAATGGGACAGGGGGTCGCGGGAGACCCAGTACTTC
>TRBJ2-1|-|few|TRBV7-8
CASSSPGARGDEQFF
TGTGCCAGCAGCTCCCCAGGGGCGCGGGGCGATGAGCAGTTCTTC
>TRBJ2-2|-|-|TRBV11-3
CGSSVHRGELFF
TGTGGCAGCAGCGTCCATCGCGGGGAGCTGTTTTTT
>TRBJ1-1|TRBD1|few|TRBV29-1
CSVEIGGFTEAFF
TGCAGCGTTGAGATAGGGGGCTTCACTGAAGCTTTCTTT
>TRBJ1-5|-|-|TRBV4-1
CSSSQSQGQPQHF
TGCTCCAGCAGCCAATCCCAGGGTCAGCCCCAGCATTTT
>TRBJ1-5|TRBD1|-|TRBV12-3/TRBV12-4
CASCSRTGNNQPQHF
TGTGCCAGTTGCTCCCGGACAGGGAACAATCAGCCCCAGCATTTT
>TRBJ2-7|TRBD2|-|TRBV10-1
CASRRTSGILGKQYF
TGCGCCAGCAGGCGGACTAGCGGGATTCTGGGCAAGCAGTACTTC
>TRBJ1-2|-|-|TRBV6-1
CASNEGTLLGYTF
TGTGCCAGCAATGAAGGGACCCTCCTCGGCTACACCTTC
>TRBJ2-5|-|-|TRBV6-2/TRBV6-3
CANSSMGSQETQYF
TGTGCCAACAGTTCGATGGGTAGCCAAGAGACCCAGTACTTC
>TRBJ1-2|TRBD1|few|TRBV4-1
CASSQDLLLGQGAHTF
TGCGCCAGCAGCCAAGACTTGCTTCTCGGACAGGGGGCGCATACCTTC
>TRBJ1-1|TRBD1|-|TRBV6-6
CASGTTGRTGAFF
TGTGCCAGCGGTACGACAGGGAGGACTGGAGCTTTCTTT
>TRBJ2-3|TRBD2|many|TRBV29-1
CSVEDFLTSGRVWSTDTQYF
TGCAGCGTTGAAGATTTTTTGACTAGCGGGAGGGTCTGGAGCACAGATACGCAGTATTTT
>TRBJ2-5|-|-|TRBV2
CASSVGDEKTQYF
TGTGCCAGCAGTGTCGGTGATGAAAAGACCCAGTACTTC
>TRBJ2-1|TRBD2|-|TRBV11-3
CAGSSYLGLAGGSNEQFF
TGTGCCGGCAGCTCCTACTTAGGACTAGCGGGAGGTTCGAATGAGCAGTTCTTC